This TCR beta chain was profiled in a study of T cells in tumors after PD-1 blockade. Study summary: Treatment was either pembrolizumab 200 mg every 3 weeks or cemiplimab 350 mg every 2 weeks. Blood samples averaged around 120,000 templates (range roughly 22,000-280,000) and 36,536 unique clonotypes.

The CDR3 sequence is 13 residues long. V was pared by 1 base and J by 6 bases, with 9 bases between. In germline, CDR1 is ENHRY, CDR2 SYGVKD. Study-level findings and limits: Peripheral recruitment is suggested, as some novel exhausted tumor clones were in pre-treatment blood.

Clones were sequenced by immunoSEQ multiplex PCR, and TCRdb holds only the in-frame ones, with some missing. The data show just under 65,000 clones, with approximately 74% seen just once and around 5% held by the top ten. About this clone itself: No antigen is known for it.

This chain joins TRBV10-3 and TRBJ1-2, with D possibly TRBD1 on 5 matching bases. The receptor comes from a human donor with basal cell carcinoma. Here the sequenced sample was PBMCs, taken after anti-PD-1 treatment. In DNA form, the CDR3 reads TGTGCCATCAGTGAGTTCAGGGACGATGGCTACACCTTC. Its translation is CAISEFRDDGYTF.